Sequencing of this T cell receptor (beta chain) was carried out in a study of regulatory and conventional T cells in RAG deficiency. There are a few counts of this clone. Its antigen is undetermined. Generated by immunoSEQ multiplex PCR, the TCRdb table keeps only in-frame clones and is missing some. The sample contains about 32,000 clones, 70% to 90% of which appear only once. Study conclusions and caveats: Compared with controls, unique Treg TCR beta sequences dropped around 90-fold in Omenn syndrome and CID/AS. In Omenn syndrome, Treg and Tconv repertoires overlapped >85%. Shannon entropy was markedly lower and Simpson indices higher in RAG-deficient patients than control T-cell subsets.

The CDR3 extends over 15 amino acids. CDR1 and CDR2 (germline): SGHKS, YYEKEE (reference sequence). With 3 bases removed from V and 0 bases from J, the gap between germline ends came to 9 bases. Another study also made use of these data, one on regulatory T cells. That report notes: Primers: 52 TRBV forward and 13 TRBJ reverse. Patient repertoires had restricted TRB V-J pairs and skewed V and J usage, most in Tregs.

This chain uses TRBV5-5 with TRBJ1-4; the D is unclear. The sample comprised CD8+ T cells sorted from blood. The receptor comes from a human donor in good health. In DNA, the CDR3 is TGTGCCAGCAGCTCCCCAGGTGCAACTAATGAAAAACTGTTTTTT. As protein: CASSSPGATNEKLFF.